A selection of T cell receptor beta chains follows, all from one sample in a study of blood T cell repertoires in COVID-19. The repertoire was sequenced with immunoSEQ multiplex PCR; TCRdb's copy has only in-frame clones and lacks some. The sample includes approximately 230,000 clones, 88% seen only once; the top ten take roughly 6%. The sequencing sample was made of peripheral blood. The receptor source for this set is a woman aged 25 to 39 with COVID-19, enrolled during active disease. The CDR3 runs from the conserved cysteine through the conserved F or W. The D gene is left open where the match is weak.

D gene	V gene	J gene	CDR3 DNA	CDR3 protein
TRBD1	TRBV7-9	TRBJ2-2	TGTGCCAGCAGCGGTTACAGGGGGAGGAACACCGGGGAGCTGTTTTTT	CASSGYRGRNTGELFF
NA	TRBV27	TRBJ2-2	TGTGCCAGCTCTAGAGGCGGATACACCGGGGAGCTGTTTTTT	CASSRGGYTGELFF
NA	TRBV4-1	TRBJ2-1	TGCGCCAGCAGCCCTTTGATAATCACATACAATGAGCAGTTCTTC	CASSPLIITYNEQFF
TRBD1	TRBV5-4	TRBJ1-3	TGTGCCAGCAGCCCGGACAGGGCTACCTCTGGAAACACCATATATTTT	CASSPDRATSGNTIYF
TRBD2	TRBV3-1/TRBV3-2	TRBJ2-2	TGTGCCAGCAGCCAAGAGGGACTAGCGAACACCGGGGAGCTGTTTTTT	CASSQEGLANTGELFF
NA	TRBV27	TRBJ1-1	TGTGCCAGCGGACGTGACAGAGACCTTAACACTGAAGCTTTCTTT	CASGRDRDLNTEAFF
NA	TRBV9	TRBJ1-4	TGTGCCAGCAGTGCCTACAGGGAACCAACTAATGAAAAACTGTTTTTT	CASSAYREPTNEKLFF
NA	TRBV11-3	TRBJ1-2	TGTGCCAGCAGCTTAGCGTACAGCAGATCGGAAGCAAACTATGGCTACACCTTC	CASSLAYSRSEANYGYTF
TRBD1	TRBV7-2	TRBJ2-7	TGTGCCAGCAGCCCCCGCGGACAGGGAGCGGAACTCCCGGGGGAGCAGTACTTC	CASSPRGQGAELPGEQYF
TRBD2	TRBV6-6	TRBJ2-7	TGTGCCAGCAGTTACTCGGGTAGCGGGGTCGCCTACGAGCAGTACTTC	CASSYSGSGVAYEQYF
NA	TRBV28	TRBJ2-3	TGTGCCAGCAGTCTTCTACGGGACTGGAGTGGGGCAGATACGCAGTATTTT	CASSLLRDWSGADTQYF
NA	TRBV4-1	TRBJ2-7	TGCGCCAGCAGCCAAGTATCGCAGGGGGGACTCCCCCATGAGGAAGAGCAGTACTTC	CASSQVSQGGLPHEEEQYF
TRBD2	TRBV7-8	TRBJ2-2	TGTGCCAGCAGCTTAGATCCGAGGACTAGGTTGGGATCCGGGGAGCTGTTTTTT	CASSLDPRTRLGSGELFF
TRBD1	TRBV28	TRBJ1-5	TGTGCCAGCAGACTGGGACAGCGCAATCAGCCCCAGCATTTT	CASRLGQRNQPQHF
NA	TRBV9	TRBJ2-2	TGTGCCAGCAGCTTCCGGGACACCCACACCGGGGAGCTGTTTTTT	CASSFRDTHTGELFF
NA	TRBV3-1/TRBV3-2	TRBJ1-6	TGTGCCAGCAGCCAATTACAGGTCGATTCACCCCTCCACTTT	CASSQLQVDSPLHF
TRBD1	TRBV6-5	TRBJ1-5	TGTGCCAGCAGTCGGGACAGGGAGAGCAATCAGCCCCAGCATTTT	CASSRDRESNQPQHF
TRBD1	TRBV4-1	TRBJ1-1	TGCGCCAGCAGCTACCGACAGGGGGGCAACACTGAAGCTTTCTTT	CASSYRQGGNTEAFF
NA	TRBV25-1	TRBJ1-1	TGTGCCAGCAGATCGCAGGGTCTGCCTGAAGCTTTCTTT	CASRSQGLPEAFF
NA	TRBV2	TRBJ1-5	TGTGCCAGCAGGCCCGGGGGGCGCGACGGCAATCAGCCCCAGCATTTT	CASRPGGRDGNQPQHF